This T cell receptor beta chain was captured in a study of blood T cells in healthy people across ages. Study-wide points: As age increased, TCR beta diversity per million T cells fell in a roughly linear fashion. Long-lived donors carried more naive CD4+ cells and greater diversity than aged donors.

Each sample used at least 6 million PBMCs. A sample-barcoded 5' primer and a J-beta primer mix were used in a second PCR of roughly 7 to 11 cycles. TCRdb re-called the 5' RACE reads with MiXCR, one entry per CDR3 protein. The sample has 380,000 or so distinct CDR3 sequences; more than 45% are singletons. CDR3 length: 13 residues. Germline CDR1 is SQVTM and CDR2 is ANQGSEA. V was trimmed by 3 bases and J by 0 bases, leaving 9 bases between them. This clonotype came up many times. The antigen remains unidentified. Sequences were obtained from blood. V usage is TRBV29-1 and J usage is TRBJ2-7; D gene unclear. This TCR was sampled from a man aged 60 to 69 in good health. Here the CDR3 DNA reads TGCAGCGTTGAGGCAGGTACCTCCTACGAGCAGTACTTC. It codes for CSVEAGTSYEQYF.